The 12 T cell receptor beta chains below come from one sample, sequenced in a study of human T cells and chemical hapten exposure. TCRdb called the RACE reads again in MiXCR, with one record for every CDR3 protein. The sample shows 80,000 to 100,000 distinct CDR3 sequences, approximately 11% of them seen only once. Time point described: patch test 3, about 24 weeks after DPC sensitization. The treatment was: therapeutic diphenylcyclopropenone sensitization with weekly scalp DPC. The source material was whole blood, sampled in connection with sensitization to the hapten diphenylcyclopropenone (DPC). The receptors originated from a woman aged 45-60 years with alopecia areata. Some clones in this sample may be carry-over from other donors' samples.

Ten or more counts support this clonotype. The V gene is TRBV2, the J gene TRBJ2-7; D is unresolved. This CDR3 contains 12 residues. The germline V gene has CDR1 SNHLY and CDR2 FYNNEI. The V end was cut by 10 bases, the J end by 4 bases, with 14 bases between. CDR3 protein: CANPGLSYEQYF. CDR3 bases: TGTGCCAACCCGGGCCTATCTTACGAGCAGTACTTC.

This clonotype appeared a few times. This sequence joins TRBV18 and TRBJ2-3, with TRBD2 as a possible D gene (6 bases). Germline loops: CDR1 KGHSH, CDR2 LQKENI. V dropped 1 base and J dropped 4 bases, with 6 bases sitting between them. The CDR3 is 13 amino acids. CDR3 sequence reads: CASSPLAADTQYF. The DNA for the CDR3 is TGTGCCAGCTCACCACTAGCGGCAGATACGCAGTATTTT.

The chain recombines TRBV29-1 with TRBJ2-5; the D call may be TRBD1 or TRBD2 (6 bases each). The germline CDR1 and CDR2 sequences are SQVTM and ANQGSEA. Trimming removed 4 bases at V and 4 bases at J, with 13 bases between. The CDR3 consists of 13 residues. The CDR3 DNA follows: TGCAGCGTTGGGGGGGCGATTGGAGAGACCCAGTACTTC. Protein: CSVGGAIGETQYF.

This clonotype was picked up a small number of times. The rearrangement joins TRBV7-3 to TRBJ2-3, with a tentative D call TRBD1 (5 bases). The germline CDR1 and CDR2 sequences are SGHTA and FQGTGA. The CDR3 covers 14 residues. Deletions cut 5 bases from V and 2 bases from J, with 11 bases between. The CDR3 loop reads CASSLGAITDTQYF. The CDR3 nucleotides read TGTGCCAGCAGCCTAGGGGCGATCACAGATACGCAGTATTTT.

The genes are TRBV5-1 and TRBJ2-2; maybe TRBD1 (5 bases). The CDR3 is 19 residues long. The V gene lost 1 base and the J gene lost 1 base, with 20 bases spanning the gap. Germline CDR1 SGHRS, CDR2 YFSETQ. The CDR3 protein is CASSLLAGPNGLNTGELFF. The CDR3 region has the DNA TGCGCCAGCAGCTTGTTAGCAGGGCCTAATGGATTGAACACCGGGGAGCTGTTTTTT.

The chain is built from TRBV7-2 and TRBJ2-5; D gene ambiguous. Trimming took 2 bases from V and 5 from J, leaving 9 bases between them. Per germline, CDR1 SGHTA and CDR2 FQGNSA. CDR3 length: 13 amino acids. In nucleotides, the CDR3 is TGTGCCAGCAGCTTATGGGCTTCCGAGACCCAGTACTTC. Protein sequence: CASSLWASETQYF.

This clonotype was recorded at least ten times. The gene calls are TRBV9 and TRBJ2-1; perhaps TRBD2 as D (6 bases). Germline V gene data show CDR1 as SGDLS and CDR2 as YYNGEE. This CDR3 is 16 amino acids long. Trimming left V 0 bases short and J 1 base short, with 11 bases between. CDR3 in amino acids: CASSVVPGGSYNEQFF. The CDR3 coding sequence is TGTGCCAGCAGCGTAGTCCCCGGGGGTTCCTACAATGAGCAGTTCTTC.

The chain is built from TRBV28 and TRBJ2-3, with D perhaps matching TRBD1 (6 bases). Germline assignment: CDR1 MDHEN and CDR2 SYDVKM. The CDR3 runs to 17 residues. Trimming shortened V by 6 bases and J by 0 bases, and 19 bases separated the two germline ends. The CDR3 loop is CASSSLSHGTSTDTQYF. The CDR3, as DNA: TGTGCCAGCAGCAGCCTCTCCCACGGGACAAGCACAGATACGCAGTATTTT.

Regarding this clonotype: Sequence at one end of the junction differs from germline and may be a read error. V and J are TRBV7-9 and TRBJ2-3, with a weak D call TRBD2 (6 bases). This CDR3 has 15 amino acids. Germline CDR1 and CDR2: SEHNR and FQNEAQ (reference sequence). The CDR3 here is CAGSLTGVNTDTQYF. CDR3 bases: TGTGCCGGCAGCTTAACGGGAGTCAACACAGATACGCAGTATTTT.

The gene calls are TRBV29-1 and TRBJ2-7; D is uncertain. The V gene lost 1 base and the J gene lost 3 bases, with 7 bases spanning the gap. The CDR3 totals 12 residues. Germline V CDR1 and CDR2: SQVTM, ANQGSEA. The chain's CDR3 is CSVEGPNYEQYF. The DNA for the CDR3 is TGCAGCGTTGAAGGACCGAACTACGAGCAGTACTTC.

A few counts support this clonotype. V and J are TRBV12-3 or TRBV12-4 and TRBJ2-2, with 7 positions matching TRBD1. The V segment lost 6 bases and the J segment 6 bases; nucleotides outside the gene matches: 7. This CDR3 comprises 14 residues. In nucleotides, the CDR3 is TGTGCCAGCAGGCAACAGGGGCTGGCCGGGGAGCTGTTTTTT. Its protein product is CASRQQGLAGELFF.

The V and J genes are TRBV5-4 and TRBJ1-2, with TRBD1 identical over 7 bases. This CDR3 has 17 amino acids. V gave up 0 bases and J gave up 7 bases; unmatched junction bases: 15. Germline V lookup: CDR1 SGHNT, CDR2 YYREEE (reference sequence). CDR3 bases: TGTGCCAGCAGCTTGGAACCCACACAGGGGAGGTTAAGTGGCTACACCTTC. It translates to CASSLEPTQGRLSGYTF.